This TCR beta chain was found in a study of T cells in Graves' hyperthyroidism and ophthalmopathy. Study-level information: Any treatment followed the collection of peripheral blood at initial diagnosis. Study observations and caveats: Ophthalmopathy could be told apart from stable hyperthyroidism with a 13 V-J model.

The CDR3 is 15 amino acids. Germline V lookup: CDR1 KGHSH, CDR2 LQKENI. V was pared by 3 bases and J by 5 bases, with 7 bases of the junction left unmatched. A few counts support this clonotype. Its antigen is undetermined. RNA transcripts served as the template for amplifying TCR beta CDR3 regions. During a first-round RT-PCR of the TCR CDR3, the HTBI primer set was used. TCRdb independently ran MiXCR on the multiplex PCR reads; one entry per CDR3 protein. This sample yields roughly 380,000 distinct CDR3 sequences, of which approximately 15% are seen a single time; about 10% belongs to the top ten. The diagnostic basis comprised clinical symptoms, serum thyroxine and TRAb, thyroid ultrasound and orbital computed tomography.

This TCR derives from a woman in her sixties or seventies with Graves' hyperthyroidism. The sequencing input was blood. This sequence joins TRBV18 and TRBJ2-7; 10 nucleotides agree with TRBD1. CDR3 sequence: CASSPATGGYNEQYF. CDR3 DNA: TGTGCCAGCTCACCGGCGACAGGGGGCTACAACGAGCAGTACTTC.